This is a list of T cell receptor beta chains from one sample in a study of OX40 agonist ivuxolimab in advanced cancers. Measured with immunoSEQ multiplex PCR; TCRdb has only the in-frame clones, and not every one. This table has about 61,000 clones, around 86% appearing once. The sequences come from CD4+ or CD8+ T cells sorted from blood, collected in a trial of the OX40 agonist ivuxolimab. These receptor sequences come from an adult with an advanced solid tumor such as melanoma, head and neck, liver or kidney cancer. Each CDR3 is given with its conserved first and last residue.

v_call: TRBV7-6
cdr3_aa: CASSPRTSGTDTQYF

v_call: TRBV5-6
cdr3_aa: CASSPERRPGQETQYF

v_call: TRBV7-9
cdr3_aa: CASSIRIGTGDEQYF

v_call: TRBV21-1
cdr3_aa: CASTPWGRSYEAFF

v_call: TRBV6-5
cdr3_aa: CASSYSILGGTEAFF

v_call: TRBV11-2
cdr3_aa: CASSSDRGGYGYTF

v_call: TRBV19
cdr3_aa: CASRDGTATLNTEAFF

v_call: TRBV9
cdr3_aa: CASSPRTGSFNYGYTF

v_call: TRBV10-3
cdr3_aa: CAISESRRVASGEQYF

v_call: TRBV7-2
cdr3_aa: CASSLDSPWGYTF

v_call: TRBV30
cdr3_aa: CAWRPPGRRYTEAFF

v_call: TRBV6-1
cdr3_aa: CAGTTQDIYGYTF

v_call: TRBV11-2
cdr3_aa: CASSLHSLSPLHF

v_call: TRBV5-1
cdr3_aa: CASSSKHQDTNTEAFF

v_call: TRBV19
cdr3_aa: CATGTGGAGTREQYF

v_call: TRBV7-8
cdr3_aa: CASSSLWTGPNSPLHF

v_call: TRBV7-6
cdr3_aa: CASSLLDPGAGNTIYF

v_call: TRBV10-2
cdr3_aa: CASSDSVKFNEQFF

v_call: TRBV5-6
cdr3_aa: CASSLGGRGLGAYEQYF

v_call: TRBV9
cdr3_aa: CASSVDGAPSEKLFF

v_call: TRBV10-2
cdr3_aa: CASGDQVYSNYGYTF

v_call: TRBV19
cdr3_aa: CASSIFGRLQETQYF

v_call: TRBV5-1
cdr3_aa: CASSGTGVGYEQYF

v_call: TRBV19
cdr3_aa: CASSPPGIAKNIQYF

v_call: TRBV27
cdr3_aa: CASSSRQGVAKNIQYF

v_call: TRBV28
cdr3_aa: CASSPQRGAGTDTQYF

v_call: TRBV29-1
cdr3_aa: CSANTQNTEAFF

v_call: TRBV6-5
cdr3_aa: CASSYPGNTEAFF

v_call: TRBV15
cdr3_aa: CATSRDQWNTEAFF

v_call: TRBV10-3
cdr3_aa: CAISDHQGTYEQYF

v_call: TRBV7-3
cdr3_aa: CASSRYRETEQFF

v_call: TRBV10-1
cdr3_aa: CASSESTGTDTQYF

v_call: TRBV5-1
cdr3_aa: CASSAQTSSYEQYF